Listed below are T cell receptor beta chains from one sample, sequenced in a study of identical twins. MiXCR, applied by TCRdb to the 5' RACE reads, yields one record per CDR3 protein. The sample shows around 1.7 million distinct CDR3 sequences, under 35% of them seen only once. The sequenced sample consisted of cord blood. The receptors were sampled from a newborn girl in good health. Each CDR3 is given with its conserved first and last residue. Each record gives: clone size, V gene, CDR3 protein. Not every row has a clone size; where given, it reads once, few, many or a size class.

clone_size: few
v_call: TRBV3-1
cdr3_aa: CASSQGTSNTDTQYF

clone_size: -
v_call: TRBV7-9
cdr3_aa: CASSLGQGISGANVLTF

clone_size: -
v_call: TRBV24-1
cdr3_aa: CATSDRGQVRETQYF

clone_size: many
v_call: TRBV27
cdr3_aa: CASSPYRVRGYTF

clone_size: -
v_call: TRBV20-1
cdr3_aa: CSARGLVGPNEQFF

clone_size: -
v_call: TRBV10-3
cdr3_aa: CAISGTGMNEQYF

clone_size: few
v_call: TRBV20-1
cdr3_aa: CSATLWTSGNEQFF

clone_size: -
v_call: TRBV4-2
cdr3_aa: CASSQELGGGFSDTQYF

clone_size: few
v_call: TRBV4-2
cdr3_aa: CASSPGLRSIKAFF

clone_size: -
v_call: TRBV3-1
cdr3_aa: CASSQGTGGYSYNSPLHF

clone_size: few
v_call: TRBV7-9
cdr3_aa: CASSHSGGAYEQYF

clone_size: -
v_call: TRBV10-1
cdr3_aa: CASSESSFGDTQYF

clone_size: -
v_call: TRBV27
cdr3_aa: CASSLFGQNTEAFF

clone_size: -
v_call: TRBV5-1
cdr3_aa: CASSRRENYEQYF

clone_size: -
v_call: TRBV12-3/TRBV12-4
cdr3_aa: CASRPGVNYGYTF

clone_size: -
v_call: TRBV10-3
cdr3_aa: CAINPSGTNEQFF

clone_size: -
v_call: TRBV7-2
cdr3_aa: CASSATFTDTQYF

clone_size: few
v_call: TRBV6-5
cdr3_aa: CASSFIGQGYNSPLHF

clone_size: -
v_call: TRBV7-6
cdr3_aa: CASSLAELTSNGEQYF

clone_size: few
v_call: TRBV10-3
cdr3_aa: CAIRLALGAEQYF

clone_size: few
v_call: TRBV12-3/TRBV12-4
cdr3_aa: CASRDLGRAYNEQFF

clone_size: -
v_call: TRBV28
cdr3_aa: CASSPGTGIYNEQFF

clone_size: -
v_call: TRBV6-1
cdr3_aa: CASAPKAGAVDTQYF

clone_size: few
v_call: TRBV7-9
cdr3_aa: CASSLARIEQYF

clone_size: many
v_call: TRBV12-3/TRBV12-4
cdr3_aa: CASSLRELGQNYGYTF

clone_size: -
v_call: TRBV4-2
cdr3_aa: CVSSLGLGDEKLFF

clone_size: few
v_call: TRBV28
cdr3_aa: CASRVTGAGAKNIQYF

clone_size: many
v_call: TRBV6-1
cdr3_aa: CASSEPASYGYTF

clone_size: -
v_call: TRBV4-2
cdr3_aa: CASSQESIAGVLWDTQYF

clone_size: -
v_call: TRBV25-1
cdr3_aa: CATGTDTQYF

clone_size: few
v_call: TRBV13
cdr3_aa: CASSLSLGDNTDTQYF

clone_size: -
v_call: TRBV20-1
cdr3_aa: CSAPIAETQYF

clone_size: few
v_call: TRBV20-1
cdr3_aa: CSARALGLADNEQFF

clone_size: -
v_call: TRBV5-1
cdr3_aa: CASSLFRTDTEAFF

clone_size: -
v_call: TRBV20-1
cdr3_aa: CSVYGSHYEQYF

clone_size: -
v_call: TRBV20-1
cdr3_aa: CSARDASPWAQYF

clone_size: few
v_call: TRBV3-1
cdr3_aa: CASSQVRAREQYF